Reported below is one TCR beta chain. Its specificity is unknown. The data were obtained in a study of T cells expressing NK-cell markers. The wider study: Sorted CD3+CD56+NKG2C+, CD3+CD56+NKG2C- and CD3+CD56-NKG2C+ T cells provided the TCR beta repertoires.

Whole-study results and caveats: In roughly six donors, dominant NKG2C+ clonotypes were roughly 1.0-7.0% of CD8+ T cells. There were a few donors in whom these clonotypes also led the CD3+CD56-NKG2C+ fraction.

TCRdb re-called the 5' RACE reads and catalogs CDR3 proteins one per entry, DNA excluded. The sample spans about 180,000 distinct CDR3 sequences; the ten largest clones claim 20%. The sample was blood T cells: a sorted CD56 or NKG2C T cell subset, CD4+ or CD8+ T cells, or bulk PBMC T cells (not recorded which). This sequence originates from a man aged 18-75 years in good health.

CDR3 in amino acids: CASSSPTSGGTEQFF. V usage is TRBV7-9 and J usage is TRBJ2-1; TCRdb returns TRBD2, unconfirmable since there is no DNA. Germline CDR1 and CDR2: SEHNR and FQNEAQ (reference sequence). The length of the CDR3 is 15 residues.